Described below is a single T cell receptor (beta chain) sequence and its context. CDR3 size: 17 residues. This sample is part of a study of blood T cell repertoires in COVID-19. Across the whole study: PBMCs, B-cell-depleted T cells, or T cells were the source of the cDNA or gDNA that made up the material.

In the study's own analysis: Quantification of nucleated cells was approximated via reference gene primer amplification. Sequenced by immunoSEQ multiplex PCR; TCRdb stores in-frame clones only, minus some. V and J calls and clone size are those listed in that table; D and trimming were worked out from the DNA. The sample yields about 44,000 clones, roughly 87% seen once. Sequenced material: peripheral blood. The chain has TRBV21-1 and TRBJ2-7; the table names TRBD2, a call not compared with the DNA. TRBV21-1 is a listed pseudogene. The origin of this receptor is a woman of 80 years or more in a cohort sampled during active or convalescent COVID-19. The CDR3 protein is CASSKEGAGGPSGEQYF. The CDR3 coding sequence is TGTGCCAGCAGCAAAGAGGGAGCGGGAGGGCCTTCTGGCGAGCAGTACTTC.